One sample yielded the 23 T cell receptor beta chains listed below, sequenced in a study of identical twins. TCRdb reprocessed the 5' RACE reads with MiXCR, giving one entry per CDR3 protein. The sample carries about 890,000 distinct CDR3 sequences, 9% to 15% recorded once. The sample was also linked to a second study, of yellow fever vaccine responses in identical twins.

Sample: PBMCs. The receptors were gathered from a woman younger than 30 in good health.

The chain joins TRBV28 to TRBJ2-3; 14 bases match TRBD2. Losses at the gene ends were 5 bases for V and 0 bases for J; bases not matched to a gene: 13. Germline V CDR1 and CDR2: MDHEN, SYDVKM. The CDR3 consists of 20 residues. CDR3 in amino acids: CASSLWTSGGLEISTDTQYF. The CDR3 nucleotides read TGTGCCAGCAGTCTCTGGACTAGCGGGGGGCTAGAGATTAGCACAGATACGCAGTATTTT.

There are a few counts of this clonotype. The chain links TRBV6-1 to TRBJ2-2; 8 bases match TRBD2. V lost 6 bases and J lost 3; bases outside the gene matches: 6. Germline CDR1 and CDR2: MNHNS and SASEGT. The CDR3 covers 15 residues. The CDR3 is CASRSPGLDTGELFF. CDR3 DNA: TGTGCCAGCAGATCACCGGGACTAGACACCGGGGAGCTGTTTTTT.

Here the CDR3 reads CAISGIGGNEQFF. CDR3 in DNA: TGTGCCATCAGTGGAATCGGGGGAAATGAGCAGTTCTTC. The chain joins TRBV10-3 to TRBJ2-1; maybe TRBD2 (6 bases). V lost 4 bases, J lost 7 bases, and 11 bases lay in between. Looked up from germline, CDR1 is ENHRY and CDR2 is SYGVKD. This CDR3 spans 13 amino acids.

This clonotype was observed a few times. The chain couples TRBV2 to TRBJ2-3, with 7 bases that match TRBD1. The CDR3 covers 18 residues. J was trimmed by 2 bases and V by 0 bases; bases with no gene match: 11. CDR1 SNHLY and CDR2 FYNNEI come from the germline V gene. The CDR3 DNA reads TGTGCCAGCAGTGAAGCGGAGAACCGGGACAGTCACACAGATACGCAGTATTTT. Amino acids: CASSEAENRDSHTDTQYF.

This clonotype was detected ten times or more. This sequence joins TRBV4-2 and TRBJ1-3; D uncertain. Germline loops: CDR1 LGHNA, CDR2 YNFKEQ. The CDR3 totals 23 residues. V was shortened by 2 bases and J by 1 base, with 33 bases between the two germline ends. The CDR3 DNA reads TGTGCCAGCAGCCAAAGGAAGGTGTCTGGGGAAGAGTATGTAAGGAGTTCTGGAAACACCATATATTTT. Its translation is CASSQRKVSGEEYVRSSGNTIYF.

The V gene is TRBV11-3, the J gene TRBJ1-3; perhaps TRBD1 as D (6 bases). CDR1 is SGHNT, CDR2 YENEEA, per germline. V was cut by 4 bases and J by 5 bases, with 15 bases left in between. This CDR3 is built from 15 residues. The CDR3 loop is CASSSSGADRNTIYF. CDR3 DNA sequence: TGTGCCAGCAGCTCGTCGGGGGCGGACCGAAACACCATATATTTT.

The chain carries TRBV6-2 or TRBV6-3 and TRBJ2-1, with 9 positions matching TRBD2. The CDR3 extends over 14 amino acids. Germline CDR1 and CDR2: MNHEY and SVGEGT. V lost 6 bases to trimming and J lost 9 bases; unmatched junction nucleotides: 9. In DNA, the CDR3 is TGTGCCAGCAGCTTTAGCGGGAGTTCGGTTGAGCAGTTCTTC. Translation gives CASSFSGSSVEQFF.

This clonotype appeared a few times. The chain has TRBV9 and TRBJ2-5; possibly TRBD2 for D (5 bases). This CDR3 contains 13 residues. Germline CDR1 SGDLS, CDR2 YYNGEE. Trimming took 1 base from V and 5 from J, leaving 9 bases between them. The CDR3 bases are TGTGCCAGCAGCGTATCCGGGGAGGAGACCCAGTACTTC. Translating it yields CASSVSGEETQYF.

The chain combines TRBV24-1 with TRBJ2-7; D is tentatively TRBD1 or TRBD2 (7 bases each). The V end was cut by 0 bases, the J end by 3 bases, with 26 bases between. Germline CDR1 and CDR2: KGHDR and SFDVKD. This CDR3 is built from 20 residues. As DNA, the CDR3 is TGTGCCACCAGTGATTTGCGGTGGTGGGGGGGTGGGACAGTTGGCTACGAGCAGTACTTC. It encodes CATSDLRWWGGGTVGYEQYF.

The V gene is TRBV28, the J gene TRBJ1-2, with a possible D match to TRBD1 (5 bases). CDR3 length equals 13 residues. Germline CDR1 reads MDHEN; CDR2 reads SYDVKM. The germline V and J ends were trimmed by 6 bases and 8 bases, with 16 bases remaining between them. The CDR3 sequence is CASSDFREGGYTF. CDR3 in DNA: TGTGCCAGCAGCGACTTCAGGGAGGGCGGCTACACCTTC.

V usage is TRBV28 and J usage is TRBJ2-6; D remains ambiguous. This CDR3 comprises 15 residues. V was shortened by 3 bases and J by 1 base, with 7 bases between the two germline ends. Germline V CDR1 and CDR2: MDHEN, SYDVKM. The CDR3 region has the DNA TGTGCCAGCAGTTTTAGGATATCTGGGGCCAACGTCCTGACTTTC. Protein sequence: CASSFRISGANVLTF.

This clonotype has a handful of counts. The gene calls are TRBV20-1 and TRBJ2-3; possibly TRBD1 for D (5 bases). CDR1 and CDR2 (germline): DFQATT, SNEGSKA (reference sequence). With 3 bases removed from V and 0 bases from J, the gap between germline ends came to 13 bases. This CDR3 region has 15 residues. This chain's CDR3 is CSASTRWGSTDTQYF. In DNA form, the CDR3 reads TGCAGTGCTAGTACCCGGTGGGGCAGCACAGATACGCAGTATTTT.

The V call is TRBV11-2, the J call TRBJ2-5; D may be TRBD1 (6 bases). The germline gives CDR1 SGHAT, CDR2 FQNNGV. The CDR3 has 13 amino acids. V shed 5 bases and J shed 5 bases, with 12 bases lying between them. The CDR3 DNA reads TGTGCCAGCAGCAAACAGGGTGTTGAGACCCAGTACTTC. Protein sequence: CASSKQGVETQYF.

V is TRBV28 and J is TRBJ2-1, with a weak D call TRBD2 (6 bases). V gave up 2 bases and J gave up 6 bases, with 14 bases separating them. Germline CDR1 MDHEN, CDR2 SYDVKM. The CDR3 has 15 residues. CDR3 DNA sequence: TGTGCCAGCAGTTTACCAGCAGCCGGGGGCAATGAGCAGTTCTTC. Amino acids: CASSLPAAGGNEQFF. The whole variable domain, remainder taken from reference TRBV28 and TRBJ2-1, is DVKVTQSSRYLVKRTGEKVFLECVQDMDHENMFWYRQDPGLGLRLIYFSYDVKMKEKGDIPEGYSVSREKKERFSLILESASTNQTSMYLCASSLPAAGGNEQFFGPGTRLTVL.

The table lists this clonotype with a few counts. This chain uses TRBV28 with TRBJ2-5; tentative D call: TRBD1 (6 bases). Germline loops: CDR1 MDHEN, CDR2 SYDVKM. The CDR3 length is 16 residues. Between the trimmed V and J ends, which lost 1 base and 2 bases, there was a span of 14 bases. For the CDR3, the DNA is TGTGCCAGCAGTTTATCTGGGGGCCTGGGACAAGAGACCCAGTACTTC. It translates to CASSLSGGLGQETQYF.

The chain employs TRBV28 and TRBJ2-5; a possible D gene is TRBD2 (7 bases). The CDR3 consists of 12 residues. The V gene lost 11 bases and the J gene lost 5 bases, with 15 bases spanning the gap. Per germline, CDR1 MDHEN and CDR2 SYDVKM. CDR3 bases: TGTGCCTGCGGGGGCGTCGGGGAGACCCAGTACTTC. Encoded protein: CACGGVGETQYF.

This clonotype was counted a few times. The V call is TRBV20-1, the J call TRBJ1-2; D is unclear. This CDR3 spans 12 amino acids. Trimming pared 2 bases from V and 4 bases from J, leaving 8 bases between. Germline V gene lookup returns CDR1 DFQATT and CDR2 SNEGSKA (reference sequence). The CDR3 nucleotides are TGCAGTGCTAGAAGAGAGGCCTATGGCTACACCTTC. Translating it yields CSARREAYGYTF.

The rearrangement links TRBV7-2 to TRBJ2-7, with TRBD1 identical over 9 bases. The CDR3 has 14 residues. Germline loops: CDR1 SGHTA, CDR2 FQGNSA. The trim removed 1 base at V and 6 bases at J, leaving 4 bases unmatched. This CDR3 is CASSLVQGAIEQYF. Here the CDR3 DNA reads TGTGCCAGCAGCTTAGTACAGGGGGCAATCGAGCAGTACTTC.

The chain joins TRBV6-5 to TRBJ1-2; TRBD1 might be the D (6 bases). Germline loops: CDR1 MNHEY, CDR2 SVGAGI. This CDR3 has 14 amino acids. Trimming took 0 bases from V and 7 from J, leaving 12 bases between them. The CDR3 DNA reads as TGTGCCAGCAGTTACTCCGCTGGACAGCTTGGCTACACCTTC. It yields the protein CASSYSAGQLGYTF.

This clonotype was seen a few times. The CDR3 bases are TGTGCCAGCAGCGGGACAGGGAAGGACACTGAAGCTTTCTTT. Amino acids: CASSGTGKDTEAFF. The gene calls are TRBV5-6 and TRBJ1-1; TRBD1 agrees at 9 bases. The germline CDR1 and CDR2 sequences are SGHDT and YYEEEE. The CDR3 sequence is 14 residues long. V lost 4 bases and J lost 3; bases outside the gene matches: 4.

This clonotype was detected a few times. The chain is built from TRBV4-1 and TRBJ2-7, with TRBD2 matching 7 bases. This CDR3 contains 16 residues. Losses at the gene ends were 1 base for V and 3 bases for J; bases not matched to a gene: 9. Germline V gives CDR1 MGHRA, CDR2 YSYEKL. CDR3 DNA: TGCGCCAGCAGCCAAGTCCCGAGGGAGCGGGGCTACGAGCAGTACTTC. Its protein product is CASSQVPRERGYEQYF.

This clonotype was seen a few times. This chain uses TRBV7-9 with TRBJ2-1, with no clear D. Looked up from germline, CDR1 is SEHNR and CDR2 is FQNEAQ (reference sequence). This CDR3 region has 14 residues. V lost 1 base and J 10 bases, leaving 14 bases between the germline ends. The DNA of the CDR3 is TGTGCCAGCAGCTTAGTGCTACCCCCTGGGGAGCAGTTCTTC. Residues: CASSLVLPPGEQFF.

This clonotype was detected only a few times. The genes are TRBV7-9 and TRBJ2-5, with TRBD2 identical over 10 bases. CDR1 SEHNR and CDR2 FQNEAQ come from the germline V gene (reference sequence). The CDR3 sequence is 14 residues long. Trimming removed 0 bases from V and 5 bases from J; junction bases left unmatched: 0. The CDR3 spells CASSLAGLAETQYF. The CDR3, as DNA: TGTGCCAGCAGCTTAGCGGGACTAGCGGAGACCCAGTACTTC.